The 29 T cell receptor beta chains presented below share a single source sample, sequenced in a study of cytomegalovirus exposure and HLA in healthy donors. Use of 60 Vbeta and 13 Jbeta primers characterized the PCR. TCRdb keeps only in-frame clones here, not all; method: immunoSEQ multiplex PCR. The table includes approximately 100,000 clones, 76% detected once. Sequencing used PBMCs. The receptors stem from a woman between 50 and 59 years old in good health and CMV-seropositive.

The chain recombines TRBV12-5 with TRBJ1-1; tentative D call: TRBD1 (5 bases). V was pared by 5 bases and J by 1 base, with 14 bases between. The CDR3 contains 15 residues. CDR1 is LGHNT, CDR2 FRNRAP, per germline. The CDR3 sequence: CASGLTGTGNTEAFF. CDR3 sequence (DNA): TGTGCTAGTGGTCTAACAGGTACAGGGAACACTGAAGCTTTCTTT.

This clone came up a few times. V and J are TRBV2 and TRBJ1-5; TRBD1 aligns across 10 bases. J lost 2 bases, V lost 7 bases, and 5 bases had no gene match. In germline, CDR1 is SNHLY, CDR2 FYNNEI. This CDR3 is 15 amino acids long. The DNA for the CDR3 is TGTGCCAGCACTCTAGGGACAGGGGGCAATCAGCCCCAGCATTTT. Translating gives CASTLGTGGNQPQHF.

This clone was seen a handful of times. This chain joins TRBV5-4 and TRBJ2-6; 7 nucleotides align to TRBD2. The germline V gene has CDR1 SGHNT and CDR2 YYREEE (reference sequence). Germline trimming cut 3 bases from V and 2 bases from J; bases unmatched to any gene: 14. This CDR3 contains 19 residues. DNA of the CDR3: TGTGCCAGCAGCTCGATAGCGGGCCCGCAGGGTACTGGGGCCAACGTCCTGACTTTC. Translated, it gives CASSSIAGPQGTGANVLTF.

The rearrangement joins TRBV19 to TRBJ2-3, with D perhaps TRBD2 (5 bases). CDR3 length: 13 residues. V was trimmed by 6 bases and J by 8 bases, leaving 15 bases between them. Germline values: CDR1 LNHDA, CDR2 SQIVND (reference sequence). CDR3 coding DNA: TGTGCCAGTAGAATCCTTGGCAGCGGTACGCAGTATTTT. Translating it yields CASRILGSGTQYF.

The V and J genes are TRBV10-3 and TRBJ1-5; 8 positions agree with TRBD1. Germline-derived CDR1 and CDR2 are ENHRY and SYGVKD. There are 14 residues in the CDR3. V trimming: 6 bases; J trimming: 7 bases; junction bases outside the gene matches: 8. CDR3 coding DNA: TGTGCCATCAGCCAGACAGGGGTATGGCAGCCCCAGCATTTT. Its translation: CAISQTGVWQPQHF.

This sequence joins TRBV20-1 and TRBJ2-7; tentative D call: TRBD2 (5 bases). Per the germline V gene, CDR1 is DFQATT and CDR2 is SNEGSKA (reference sequence). The ends were cut back, 4 bases at V and 6 bases at J, with 10 bases in the middle. The CDR3 extends over 11 amino acids. The CDR3 spells CSAMRGLEQYF. CDR3 bases: TGCAGTGCTATGAGAGGGCTCGAGCAGTACTTC.

The chain links TRBV6-6 to TRBJ2-7; 9 nucleotides align to TRBD1. Trimming at V came to 8 bases and at J to 3 bases, leaving 11 bases not matched to a gene. CDR1 and CDR2 (germline): MNHNY, SVGAGI (reference sequence). This CDR3 is built from 15 residues. CDR3 coding DNA: TGTGCCAGCGGGAGAAAGGGGACAGGGCACTACGAGCAGTACTTC. It specifies CASGRKGTGHYEQYF.

The chain carries TRBV15 and TRBJ2-5; D not certain. V lost 4 bases and J 5 bases, leaving 8 bases between the germline ends. Germline assignment: CDR1 LNHNV and CDR2 YYDKDF (reference sequence). The CDR3 sequence is 12 residues long. In nucleotides, the CDR3 is TGTGCCACCAGCATCAGTCGTGAGACCCAGTACTTC. Protein sequence: CATSISRETQYF.

The rearrangement uses TRBV7-3 and TRBJ2-1; D is unresolved. V was shortened by 3 bases and J by 4 bases, with 10 bases between the two germline ends. CDR3 size: 14 residues. Germline CDR1 SGHTA, CDR2 FQGTGA. The CDR3: CASSFDGYYNEQFF. CDR3 coding DNA: TGTGCCAGCAGCTTCGACGGGTATTACAATGAGCAGTTCTTC.

The gene calls are TRBV27 and TRBJ2-7; 10 bases match TRBD2. V gave up 4 bases and J gave up 3 bases; unmatched junction bases: 6. The CDR3 is 15 residues long. Germline-derived CDR1 and CDR2 are MNHEY and SMNVEV (reference sequence). CDR3 region: CASSSQRGGVYEQYF. The CDR3 DNA reads TGTGCCAGCAGTTCCCAGCGGGGGGGCGTCTACGAGCAGTACTTC.

The chain carries TRBV27 and TRBJ1-1; 8 bases agree with TRBD1. V lost 6 bases, J lost 1 base, and 16 bases stayed unmatched. CDR3 length: 18 amino acids. Germline V gene lookup returns CDR1 MNHEY and CDR2 SMNVEV (reference sequence). CDR3 bases: TGTGCCAGCAGGTCGGGGTTGTTATGGGACAGGCGGAACACTGAAGCTTTCTTT. Its protein product is CASRSGLLWDRRNTEAFF.

This clone is a singleton in its sample. CDR3: CASSWGFNTGELFF. DNA for the CDR3: TGTGCCAGTAGCTGGGGCTTTAACACCGGGGAGCTGTTTTTT. The rearrangement uses TRBV19 and TRBJ2-2, with D possibly matching TRBD1 (5 bases). Trimming took 6 bases from V and 2 from J, leaving 10 bases between them. Germline V CDR1 and CDR2: LNHDA, SQIVND (reference sequence). This CDR3 has 14 residues.

This clone was recorded a few times. A junction end diverges from the germline sequence, so it may reflect a read error. J is TRBJ2-3 and V is TRBV2, with TRBD2 matching over 7 bases. This CDR3 region has 16 residues. In germline, CDR1 is SNHLY, CDR2 FYNNEI. CDR3 protein: CASFWARREDPDTQYF. CDR3 DNA: TGTGCCAGCTTTTGGGCGAGACGGGAGGACCCAGACACGCAGTATTTT.

The chain has TRBV9 and TRBJ2-2, with D possibly being TRBD1 (5 bases). V was clipped by 0 bases and J by 3 bases, with 9 bases between them. The CDR3 loop spans 15 amino acids. CDR1 and CDR2 (germline): SGDLS, YYNGEE. The CDR3 coding sequence is TGTGCCAGCAGCGTAGTTCCACAGGACACCGGGGAGCTGTTTTTT. It is translated as CASSVVPQDTGELFF. Variable domain in full (rest from reference TRBV9 and TRBJ2-2): DSGVTQTPKHLITATGQRVTLRCSPRSGDLSVYWYQQSLDQGLQFLIQYYNGEERAKGNILERFSAQQFPDLHSELNLSSLELGDSALYFCASSVVPQDTGELFFGEGSRLTVL.

This sequence joins TRBV11-2 and TRBJ2-7; the D gene is possibly TRBD1 (6 bases). This CDR3 is built from 13 residues. Trimming shortened V by 6 bases and J by 1 base, and 10 bases separated the two germline ends. Germline V CDR1 and CDR2: SGHAT, FQNNGV. CDR3 nucleotide sequence: TGTGCCAGCAGAAAGACAGGTTCCTACGAGCAGTACTTC. Protein: CASRKTGSYEQYF.

This CDR3 is CASSQDGLTSADTQYF. Here the CDR3 DNA reads TGTGCCAGCAGCCAAGACGGCTTGACTAGCGCAGATACGCAGTATTTT. The rearrangement links TRBV4-2 to TRBJ2-3; 8 bases are shared with TRBD2. V lost 0 bases to trimming and J lost 4 bases; unmatched junction nucleotides: 6. Germline V CDR1 and CDR2: LGHNA, YNFKEQ. CDR3 length equals 16 residues.

The CDR3 DNA reads as TGTGCCAGCAGTTACTCGGGCGGACAGGACTATGGCTACACCTTC. Translated: CASSYSGGQDYGYTF. The chain carries TRBV6-5 and TRBJ1-2; TRBD1 matches at 7 bases. After removal of 0 bases from V and 3 bases from J, the junction contained 4 bases not matched to a gene. The CDR3 is made up of 15 amino acids. CDR1 is MNHEY, CDR2 SVGAGI, per germline.

The rearrangement links TRBV6-5 to TRBJ2-7; D gene ambiguous. The CDR3 is 13 residues long. Germline CDR1 is MNHEY and CDR2 is SVGAGI. Trimming left V 3 bases short and J 2 bases short, with 8 bases between. The CDR3 sequence: CASSYGGTYEQYF. The CDR3 DNA follows: TGTGCCAGCAGTTATGGCGGAACCTACGAGCAGTACTTC.

This clone was recorded only once. The CDR3 loop reads CSLKRGYNEQFF. The CDR3 nucleotides are TGCAGCCTAAAGCGGGGTTACAATGAGCAGTTCTTC. The V and J genes are TRBV29-1 and TRBJ2-1; 7 bases align to TRBD2. V lost 8 bases and J lost 4; bases outside the gene matches: 5. The CDR3 consists of 12 residues. In germline, CDR1 is SQVTM, CDR2 ANQGSEA.

The V call is TRBV10-3, the J call TRBJ2-3, with 11 positions matching TRBD2. V gave up 5 bases and J gave up 8 bases; unmatched junction bases: 12. Germline V gene lookup returns CDR1 ENHRY and CDR2 SYGVKD. CDR3 length: 16 amino acids. Here the CDR3 reads CAISYSSGRSNPTQYF. The CDR3 bases are TGTGCCATCAGTTATTCTAGCGGGAGGTCGAATCCTACGCAGTATTTT.

The genes are TRBV6-1 and TRBJ2-5; 7 positions match TRBD2. Germline CDR1 is MNHNS and CDR2 is SASEGT. With V trimmed by 3 bases and J by 7 bases, 14 bases remained unmatched. The CDR3 is 16 amino acids. This chain's CDR3 is CASSETSLTLGGTQYF. CDR3 sequence (DNA): TGTGCCAGCAGTGAGACTAGCCTTACCCTCGGCGGGACCCAGTACTTC.

This chain links TRBV14 with TRBJ2-5, with TRBD1 matching 9 bases. Germline V lookup: CDR1 SGHDN, CDR2 FVKESK. The ends lost 1 base at V and 7 bases at J; junction bases unmatched: 13. This CDR3 comprises 17 residues. CDR3 in DNA: TGTGCCAGCAGCCAAGGGCGGACAGGGGTTTTGGGGGCGACCCAGTACTTC. As protein: CASSQGRTGVLGATQYF.

This chain links TRBV27 with TRBJ1-1; TRBD1 matches at 9 bases. Germline V gives CDR1 MNHEY, CDR2 SMNVEV (reference sequence). The CDR3 has 14 amino acids. Losses at the gene ends were 2 bases for V and 3 bases for J; bases not matched to a gene: 1. The CDR3 loop reads CASSLGQGHTEAFF. CDR3 bases: TGTGCCAGCAGTTTAGGACAGGGGCACACTGAAGCTTTCTTT.

The rearrangement uses TRBV6-4 and TRBJ2-7; 10 positions agree with TRBD1. The CDR3 has 16 amino acids. Germline V gene lookup returns CDR1 MRHNA and CDR2 SNTAGT. V trimming: 8 bases; J trimming: 3 bases; junction bases outside the gene matches: 13. CDR3 nucleotides: TGTGCCAGCGTCCGGGACAGGGGCCTAAGGGACTACGAGCAGTACTTC. Protein: CASVRDRGLRDYEQYF.

The chain links TRBV19 to TRBJ2-7; perhaps TRBD2 as D (5 bases). V was clipped by 5 bases and J by 4 bases, with 12 bases between them. The CDR3 loop spans 13 amino acids. CDR1 is LNHDA, CDR2 SQIVND, per germline (reference sequence). The CDR3 sequence: CASSLAGGYEQYF. In DNA, the CDR3 is TGTGCCAGTAGTCTTGCCGGAGGTTACGAGCAGTACTTC.

This clone has only a few counts. This chain links TRBV2 with TRBJ2-5, with D maybe TRBD2 (7 bases). Trimming stripped 5 bases from V and 4 bases from J, with 11 bases between. The CDR3 is 13 amino acids. Germline V lookup: CDR1 SNHLY, CDR2 FYNNEI. The CDR3 sequence: CASSPGEGETQYF. CDR3 sequence (DNA): TGTGCCAGCAGTCCAGGGGAGGGAGAGACCCAGTACTTC.

V usage is TRBV11-2 and J usage is TRBJ1-2, with 9 bases that match TRBD1. V was clipped by 4 bases and J by 7 bases; unmatched bases: 7. The CDR3 is made up of 14 amino acids. The V gene's germline CDR1 is SGHAT and CDR2 FQNNGV. The CDR3 is CASSSLQGARGYTF. CDR3 nucleotides: TGTGCCAGCAGCTCTCTACAGGGGGCTCGTGGCTACACCTTC.

The chain recombines TRBV7-2 with TRBJ2-1; tentative D call: TRBD2 (5 bases). V was cut by 2 bases and J by 7 bases, with 6 bases left in between. Germline CDR1 and CDR2: SGHTA and FQGNSA. The CDR3 is made up of 12 amino acids. The CDR3, as DNA: TGTGCCAGCAGCTTAACGGGGAATGAGCAGTTCTTC. Translating it yields CASSLTGNEQFF.

This chain joins TRBV14 and TRBJ1-1; D uncertain. Trimming shortened V by 6 bases and J by 11 bases, and 19 bases separated the two germline ends. The V gene's germline CDR1 is SGHDN and CDR2 FVKESK. The CDR3 spans 13 residues. As DNA, the CDR3 is TGTGCCAGCAGTCATCGTCTCGTCAAGAGGGCTTTCTTT. Translated: CASSHRLVKRAFF.